The 31 T cell receptor beta chains below come from one sample, sequenced in a study of neurological immune-mediated disorders. A single record per CDR3 protein comes from TCRdb applying MiXCR to the 5' RACE reads. The sample lists approximately 60,000 distinct CDR3 sequences, roughly 3.2% seen once, with approximately 3.4% in the top ten. The sample was PBMCs. The receptors were sampled from a woman in her twenties or thirties with multiple sclerosis.

This clonotype has more than one count but fewer than ten. The J gene is TRBJ2-1, the V gene TRBV5-1; D remains unclear. There are 13 residues in the CDR3. V was pared by 5 bases and J by 5 bases, with 11 bases between. CDR1 is SGHRS and CDR2 is YFSETQ in the germline V gene. The CDR3 loop is CASSTKQHNEQFF. The DNA of the CDR3 is TGCGCCAGCAGTACGAAACAGCACAATGAGCAGTTCTTC.

This clonotype was seen many times. The chain recombines TRBV16 with TRBJ2-7; either TRBD1 or TRBD2 may fit D (5 bases each). V dropped 2 bases and J dropped 2 bases, with 16 bases sitting between them. Germline values: CDR1 KGHSY, CDR2 FQNENV. The CDR3 totals 16 residues. The CDR3 reads CASSQAGDPRAYEQYF. The DNA of the CDR3 is TGTGCCAGCAGCCAAGCTGGGGACCCCCGGGCCTACGAGCAGTACTTC.

The table lists this clonotype with many counts. The V and J genes are TRBV29-1 and TRBJ2-7; no firm D call. This CDR3 is 12 amino acids long. V shed 0 bases and J shed 5 bases, with 8 bases lying between them. The germline CDR1 and CDR2 sequences are SQVTM and ANQGSEA. CDR3 loop: CSVEEVSNEQYF. CDR3 sequence (DNA): TGCAGCGTTGAAGAGGTATCTAACGAGCAGTACTTC.

There are many counts of this clonotype. V usage is TRBV4-3 and J usage is TRBJ2-2, with 9 bases aligning to TRBD2. From germline, CDR1 is LGHNA and CDR2 YSLEER. Unmatched junction bases numbered 4, after V lost 0 bases and J lost 5 bases. The CDR3 runs to 16 residues. CDR3 amino acids: CASSQDPAGGTGELFF. In DNA form, the CDR3 reads TGCGCCAGCAGCCAAGATCCAGCGGGAGGTACCGGGGAGCTGTTTTTT.

This clonotype was recorded many times. The gene calls are TRBV20-1 and TRBJ1-5; D is unresolved. This CDR3 comprises 15 residues. The germline CDR1 and CDR2 sequences are DFQATT and SNEGSKA (reference sequence). Trimming stripped 3 bases from V and 2 bases from J, with 14 bases between. The DNA of the CDR3 is TGCAGTGCTAGCCCCGGGTCCGAGGGCAATCAGCCCCAGCATTTT. It specifies CSASPGSEGNQPQHF.

Concerning this clonotype: This may come from a read error, since a much larger clone is one base off. This chain joins TRBV20-1 and TRBJ2-3; D may be TRBD1 or TRBD2 (5 bases each). There are 15 residues in the CDR3. Germline CDR1 is DFQATT and CDR2 is SNEGSKA (reference sequence). The germline V and J ends were trimmed by 7 bases and 1 base, with 18 bases remaining between them. CDR3 protein: CSVSGSGTGTDTQYF. As DNA, the CDR3 is TGCAGTGTATCAGGGAGCGGCACCGGCACAGATACGCAGTATTTT.

In its sample, this clonotype was seen many times. The CDR3 bases are TGTGCCAGCAGTATCACCGGGACTAGCGGCGAGACCCAGTACTTC. This encodes CASSITGTSGETQYF. The rearrangement joins TRBV7-9 to TRBJ2-5; 11 nucleotides line up with TRBD2. CDR3 length: 15 residues. The V segment lost 6 bases and the J segment 5 bases; nucleotides outside the gene matches: 8. Germline values: CDR1 SEHNR, CDR2 FQNEAQ (reference sequence).

This clonotype was picked up many times. J is TRBJ2-1 and V is TRBV5-1, with D uncertain. The CDR3 contains 11 residues. Germline CDR1 SGHRS, CDR2 YFSETQ. V was trimmed by 2 bases and J by 9 bases, leaving 6 bases between them. This CDR3 is CASSLSTEQFF. The CDR3 DNA sequence: TGCGCCAGCAGCTTATCCACTGAGCAGTTCTTC.

This clonotype was seen at least ten times. A read error may be the cause here, since a much bigger clone is one base away. This chain joins TRBV3-1 and TRBJ1-3; D is unclear. CDR1 LGHDT and CDR2 YNNKEL come from the germline V gene (reference sequence). V shed 0 bases and J shed 1 base, with 10 bases lying between them. The CDR3 spans 16 residues. CDR3 amino acids: CASSQDVPKSGNTIYF. CDR3 nucleotides: TGTGCCAGCAGCCAAGACGTTCCCAAATCTGGAAACACCATATATTTT.

The chain couples TRBV6-2 or TRBV6-3 to TRBJ2-7; a possible D gene is TRBD2 (5 bases). Germline V CDR1 and CDR2: MNHEY, SVGEGT. Trimming stripped 4 bases from V and 3 bases from J, with 19 bases between. This CDR3 contains 16 residues. The CDR3 loop reads CASSSLLHLLDYEQYF. The CDR3 DNA reads as TGTGCCAGCAGTTCCTTACTCCATTTACTAGACTACGAGCAGTACTTC.

The table lists this clonotype with many counts. In nucleotides, the CDR3 is TGCAGCGTTGAAGATAGAGATACCAACACCGGGGAGCTGTTTTTT. Residues: CSVEDRDTNTGELFF. The rearrangement links TRBV29-1 to TRBJ2-2, with D unresolved. Germline-derived CDR1 and CDR2 are SQVTM and ANQGSEA. The CDR3 consists of 15 residues. Trimming took off 0 bases at V and 2 bases at J, with 10 bases between the two ends.

This clonotype was detected ten times or more. In DNA form, the CDR3 reads TGCGCCAGCAGCTTGGATGTAGACGGGAGGCTGTTCTTC. Its translation: CASSLDVDGRLFF. The V gene is TRBV5-1, the J gene TRBJ2-1; TRBD2 agrees at 7 bases. CDR1 and CDR2 (germline): SGHRS, YFSETQ. The CDR3 has 13 residues. J lost 15 bases, V lost 0 bases, and 9 bases had no gene match.

This clonotype was picked up many times. The CDR3 region has the DNA TGTGCCAGCAGCCAACCCTTCTCTGGAAACACCATATATTTT. Encoded protein: CASSQPFSGNTIYF. The chain carries TRBV9 and TRBJ1-3; no definite D call. The germline gives CDR1 SGDLS, CDR2 YYNGEE. This CDR3 has 14 amino acids. V lost 4 bases, J lost 0 bases, and 8 bases lay in between.

On this clonotype: A much bigger clone sits one base away, suggesting this may be a read error. The conserved phenylalanine or tryptophan normally closing the CDR3 is absent here, so this likely arose from a read error. This chain links TRBV3-1 with TRBJ1-6, with D hard to call. The CDR3 covers 14 residues. In germline, CDR1 is LGHDT, CDR2 YNNKEL (reference sequence). Trimming cost V 1 base and J 5 bases, with 6 bases left between them. CDR3 sequence: CASSQGEHNSPLHC. Here the CDR3 DNA reads TGTGCCAGCAGCCAAGGGGAACATAATTCACCCCTCCACTGT.

This clonotype was recorded many times. The J gene is TRBJ1-2, the V gene TRBV15; D is possibly TRBD1 (5 bases). CDR1 and CDR2 from the germline V gene are LNHNV and YYDKDF (reference sequence). This CDR3 spans 14 amino acids. Trimming left V 2 bases short and J 3 bases short, with 10 bases between. The CDR3 DNA reads TGTGCCACCAGCAGACCCGGGACCTACTATGGCTACACCTTC. Translation: CATSRPGTYYGYTF.

A few counts support this clonotype. The chain has TRBV28 and TRBJ1-5; no definite D call. The CDR3 is made up of 13 amino acids. CDR1 and CDR2 (germline): MDHEN, SYDVKM. The V end was cut by 8 bases, the J end by 5 bases, with 13 bases between. CDR3 loop: CASGRTMYQPQHF. DNA for the CDR3: TGTGCCAGCGGGAGGACGATGTATCAGCCCCAGCATTTT.

This clonotype was counted only a few times. Given a much more abundant clone one base away, this may be a read error. V gene TRBV5-1 combines with J gene TRBJ1-2, with D possibly matching TRBD1 (5 bases). Germline assignment: CDR1 SGHRS and CDR2 YFSETQ. This CDR3 is 15 amino acids long. V was pared by 0 bases and J by 7 bases, with 16 bases between. CDR3 nucleotides: TGCGCCAGCAGCTTGGCCAGGGAAACTCCGGGTGGCTACACCTTC. Translation gives CASSLARETPGGYTF.

This clonotype occurred many times. The chain joins TRBV7-2 to TRBJ2-5; TRBD1 aligns across 7 bases. CDR1 SGHTA and CDR2 FQGNSA come from the germline V gene. This CDR3 comprises 15 residues. V shed 6 bases, J shed 2 bases, and the junction held 9 bases outside the gene matches. DNA of the CDR3: TGTGCCAGCAGGGAGCGAGGGGGCACACAAGAGACCCAGTACTTC. Translating gives CASRERGGTQETQYF.

Many counts were recorded for this clonotype. The V call is TRBV6-6, the J call TRBJ1-1; no clear D gene. V was shortened by 1 base and J by 0 bases, with 9 bases between the two germline ends. Germline CDR1 is MNHNY and CDR2 is SVGAGI (reference sequence). The CDR3 totals 15 residues. CDR3 amino acids: CASSYFLPVNTEAFF. CDR3 bases: TGTGCCAGCAGTTACTTTCTACCAGTGAACACTGAAGCTTTCTTT.

This clonotype appeared many times. The rearrangement links TRBV20-1 to TRBJ2-3; possible D gene TRBD1, 5 bases. V lost 4 bases to trimming and J lost 6 bases, with 17 bases between them. Germline V gene data show CDR1 as DFQATT and CDR2 as SNEGSKA (reference sequence). The CDR3 spans 14 residues. The CDR3 loop reads CSATPPGAADTQYF. CDR3 DNA: TGCAGTGCTACTCCGCCTGGGGCCGCGGATACGCAGTATTTT.

This clonotype was counted at least ten times. The chain has TRBV24-1 and TRBJ1-5; maybe TRBD1 (6 bases). Germline V gene lookup returns CDR1 KGHDR and CDR2 SFDVKD. This CDR3 is built from 12 residues. The V end was cut by 6 bases, the J end by 6 bases, with 8 bases between. The CDR3 DNA reads TGTGCCACCAGTCGAGGGGGTCAGCCCCAGCATTTT. Amino acids: CATSRGGQPQHF.

This clonotype has ten or more counts. The chain links TRBV20-1 to TRBJ1-1; maybe TRBD1 (5 bases). V dropped 1 base and J dropped 8 bases, with 11 bases sitting between them. CDR1 DFQATT and CDR2 SNEGSKA come from the germline V gene (reference sequence). This CDR3 contains 12 residues. The CDR3 protein is CSARVAGVEAFF. CDR3 DNA sequence: TGCAGTGCTAGAGTGGCGGGGGTGGAAGCTTTCTTT.

This clonotype has a count of ten or more. The chain uses TRBV5-6 and TRBJ1-4; no clear D gene. This CDR3 has 14 amino acids. Trimming took off 4 bases at V and 13 bases at J, with 20 bases between the two ends. Germline CDR1 SGHDT, CDR2 YYEEEE. CDR3 coding DNA: TGTGCCAGCAGCACTGGAGGTCAACTCCCTGGACTGTTTTTT. Translation gives CASSTGGQLPGLFF.

This clonotype was recorded a few times. The junction shows a germline mismatch at one end, possibly a read error. The chain has TRBV12-3 or TRBV12-4 and TRBJ1-5, with 7 bases fitting TRBD1. The CDR3 consists of 15 residues. The CDR3 coding sequence is TGTGCCAGCAGTCCCCGACAGGGTCGCAATCAGCCCCAGAATTTT. Amino acid sequence: CASSPRQGRNQPQNF.

This clonotype has ten or more counts. The junction departs from the called germline gene at one end, perhaps through a read error. This chain links TRBV6-5 with TRBJ1-6, with 7 bases fitting TRBD1. The length of the CDR3 is 16 residues. Germline assignment: CDR1 MNHEY and CDR2 SVGAGI. CDR3 sequence (DNA): TGTGCCAGCAGTCACAGGGGTATTCCGGGGAATTCACCCCTCAACTTT. This codes for CASSHRGIPGNSPLNF.

This clonotype occurred many times. The gene calls are TRBV10-3 and TRBJ2-2; tentatively, D is TRBD1 or TRBD2 (6 bases each). The CDR3 is 14 residues long. V was trimmed by 11 bases and J by 5 bases, leaving 18 bases between them. Germline CDR1 reads ENHRY; CDR2 reads SYGVKD. The CDR3 region is CASQGGSRTGELFF. The CDR3 region has the DNA TGTGCCTCCCAAGGGGGGTCGAGAACCGGGGAGCTGTTTTTT.

The rearrangement links TRBV4-1 to TRBJ1-1; 8 bases align to TRBD1. Germline assignment: CDR1 MGHRA and CDR2 YSYEKL. The CDR3 extends over 16 amino acids. The J segment lost 0 bases and the V segment lost 8 bases, leaving 11 bases of the junction unmatched. The CDR3 loop is CASGRTGSTMNTEAFF. CDR3 nucleotide sequence: TGCGCCAGCGGCCGGACAGGGTCCACCATGAACACTGAAGCTTTCTTT.

At least ten counts were recorded for this clonotype. The V gene is TRBV5-1, the J gene TRBJ1-2; a possible D gene is TRBD1 (5 bases). CDR3 length equals 18 residues. V gave up 4 bases and J gave up 6 bases, with 28 bases separating them. The germline V gene has CDR1 SGHRS and CDR2 YFSETQ. CDR3 residues: CASSLAPFSELTRDGYTF. The CDR3 bases are TGCGCCAGCAGCCTGGCCCCCTTTTCGGAACTCACCAGGGATGGCTACACCTTC.

This clonotype was counted ten times or more. J is TRBJ1-2 and V is TRBV3-1; TRBD1 matches at 7 bases. Germline trimming cut 1 base from V and 4 bases from J; bases unmatched to any gene: 6. From germline, CDR1 is LGHDT and CDR2 YNNKEL (reference sequence). The CDR3 is made up of 15 amino acids. The CDR3 DNA follows: TGTGCCAGCAGCCAAGGACAGGGAGTAGCCTATGGCTACACCTTC. As protein: CASSQGQGVAYGYTF.

This clonotype was recorded many times. The chain joins TRBV5-1 to TRBJ1-4, with D perhaps TRBD1 (6 bases). Germline CDR1 and CDR2: SGHRS and YFSETQ. The CDR3 length is 14 residues. V gave up 4 bases and J gave up 6 bases, with 13 bases separating them. The CDR3 bases are TGCGCCAGCAGCGTGCAGGGGAGAGATGAAAAACTGTTTTTT. Translating it yields CASSVQGRDEKLFF.

This clonotype was found many times. J is TRBJ2-1 and V is TRBV5-1; D uncertain. The CDR3 extends over 12 amino acids. V was shortened by 0 bases and J by 5 bases, with 3 bases between the two germline ends. CDR1 is SGHRS and CDR2 is YFSETQ in the germline V gene. CDR3 amino acids: CASSLVDNEQFF. The CDR3 nucleotides are TGCGCCAGCAGCTTGGTAGACAATGAGCAGTTCTTC.